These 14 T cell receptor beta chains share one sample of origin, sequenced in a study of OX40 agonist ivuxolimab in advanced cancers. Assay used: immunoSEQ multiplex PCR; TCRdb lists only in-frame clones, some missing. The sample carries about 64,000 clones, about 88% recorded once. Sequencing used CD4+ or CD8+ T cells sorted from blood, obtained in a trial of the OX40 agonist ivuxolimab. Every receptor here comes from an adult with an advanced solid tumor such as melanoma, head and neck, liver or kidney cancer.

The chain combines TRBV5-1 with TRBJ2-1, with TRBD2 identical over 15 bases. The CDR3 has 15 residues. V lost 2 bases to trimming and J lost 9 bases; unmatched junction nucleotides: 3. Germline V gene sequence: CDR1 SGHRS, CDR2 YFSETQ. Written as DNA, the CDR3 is TGCGCCAGCAGCTTTGCGGGACTAGCGGGAGGTGAGCAGTTCTTC. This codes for CASSFAGLAGGEQFF.

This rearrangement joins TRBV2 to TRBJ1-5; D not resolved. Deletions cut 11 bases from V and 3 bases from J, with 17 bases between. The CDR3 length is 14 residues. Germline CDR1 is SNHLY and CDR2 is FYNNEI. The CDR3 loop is CAGSGSSYNQPQHF. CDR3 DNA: TGTGCCGGGTCAGGATCCAGTTACAATCAGCCCCAGCATTTT.

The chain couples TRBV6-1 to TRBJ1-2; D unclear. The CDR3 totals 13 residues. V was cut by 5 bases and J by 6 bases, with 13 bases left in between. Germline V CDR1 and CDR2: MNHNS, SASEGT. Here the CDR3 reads CASSPRSSDGYTF. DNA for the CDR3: TGTGCCAGCAGTCCCCGTTCGTCTGATGGCTACACCTTC.

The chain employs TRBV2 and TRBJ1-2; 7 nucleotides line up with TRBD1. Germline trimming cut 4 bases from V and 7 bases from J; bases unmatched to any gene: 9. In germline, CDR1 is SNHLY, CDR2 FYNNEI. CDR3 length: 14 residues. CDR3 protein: CASSGSRTGAGYTF. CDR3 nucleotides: TGTGCCAGCAGTGGCTCTCGGACAGGTGCTGGCTACACCTTC.

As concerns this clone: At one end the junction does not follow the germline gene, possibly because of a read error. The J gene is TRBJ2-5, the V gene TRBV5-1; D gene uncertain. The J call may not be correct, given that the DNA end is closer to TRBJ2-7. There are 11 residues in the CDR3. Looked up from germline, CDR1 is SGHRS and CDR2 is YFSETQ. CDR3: CASSSVHEQYF. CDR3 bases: TGTGCCAGCAGCTCCGTCCACGAGCAGTACTTC.

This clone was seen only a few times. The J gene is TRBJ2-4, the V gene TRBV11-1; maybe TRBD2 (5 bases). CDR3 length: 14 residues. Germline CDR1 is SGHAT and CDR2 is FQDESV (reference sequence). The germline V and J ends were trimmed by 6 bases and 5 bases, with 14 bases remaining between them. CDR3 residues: CASSFAGIQNIQYF. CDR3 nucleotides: TGTGCCAGCAGTTTCGCCGGGATTCAAAACATTCAGTACTTC. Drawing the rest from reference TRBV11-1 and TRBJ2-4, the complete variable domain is EAEVAQSPRYKITEKSQAVAFWCDPISGHATLYWYRQILGQGPELLVQFQDESVVDDSQLPKDRFSAERLKGVDSTLKIQPAELGDSAMYLCASSFAGIQNIQYFGAGTRLSVL.

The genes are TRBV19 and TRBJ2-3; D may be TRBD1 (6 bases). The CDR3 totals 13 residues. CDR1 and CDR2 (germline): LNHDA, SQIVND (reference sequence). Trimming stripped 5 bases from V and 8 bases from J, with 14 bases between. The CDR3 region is CASSSRGLSTQYF. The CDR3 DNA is TGTGCCAGTAGTTCCAGGGGTTTGAGTACGCAGTATTTT.

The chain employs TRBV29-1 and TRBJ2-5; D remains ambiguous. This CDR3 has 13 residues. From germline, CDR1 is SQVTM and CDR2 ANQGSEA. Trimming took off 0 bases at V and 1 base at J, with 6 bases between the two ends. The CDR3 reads CSVEDPGQETQYF. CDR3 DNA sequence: TGCAGCGTTGAAGATCCCGGCCAAGAGACCCAGTACTTC.

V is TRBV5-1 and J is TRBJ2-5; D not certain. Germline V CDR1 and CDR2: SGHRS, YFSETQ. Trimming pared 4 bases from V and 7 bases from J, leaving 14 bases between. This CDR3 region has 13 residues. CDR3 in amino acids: CASSQTSEATQYF. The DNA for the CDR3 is TGCGCCAGCAGCCAGACCAGCGAGGCGACCCAGTACTTC.

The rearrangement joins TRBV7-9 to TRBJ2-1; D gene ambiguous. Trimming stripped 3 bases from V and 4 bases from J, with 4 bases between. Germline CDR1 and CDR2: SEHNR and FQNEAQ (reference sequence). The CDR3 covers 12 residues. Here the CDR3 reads CASSFDYNEQFF. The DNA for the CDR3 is TGTGCCAGCAGCTTTGATTACAATGAGCAGTTCTTC.

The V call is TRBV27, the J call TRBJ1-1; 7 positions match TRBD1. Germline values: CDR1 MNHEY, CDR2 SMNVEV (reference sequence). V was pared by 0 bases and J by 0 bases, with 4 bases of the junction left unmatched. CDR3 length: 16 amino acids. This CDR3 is CASSLSGTAMNTEAFF. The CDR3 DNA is TGTGCCAGCAGTTTATCCGGGACAGCTATGAACACTGAAGCTTTCTTT.

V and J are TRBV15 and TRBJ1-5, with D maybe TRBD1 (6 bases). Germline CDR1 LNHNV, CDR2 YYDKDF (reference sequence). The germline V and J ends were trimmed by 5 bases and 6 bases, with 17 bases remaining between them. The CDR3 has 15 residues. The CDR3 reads CATSWGAGSAQPQHF. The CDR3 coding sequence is TGTGCCACCAGCTGGGGGGCAGGGTCGGCTCAGCCCCAGCATTTT. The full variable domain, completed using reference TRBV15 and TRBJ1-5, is DAMVIQNPRYQVTQFGKPVTLSCSQTLNHNVMYWYQQKSSQAPKLLFHYYDKDFNNEADTPDNFQSRRPNTSFCFLDIRSPGLGDTAMYLCATSWGAGSAQPQHFGDGTRLSIL.

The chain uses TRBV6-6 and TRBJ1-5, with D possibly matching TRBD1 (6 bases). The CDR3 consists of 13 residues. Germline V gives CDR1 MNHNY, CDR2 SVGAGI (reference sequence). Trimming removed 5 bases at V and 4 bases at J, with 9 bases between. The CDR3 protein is CASSRGGNQPQHF. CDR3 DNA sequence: TGTGCCAGCAGTAGAGGGGGGAATCAGCCCCAGCATTTT.

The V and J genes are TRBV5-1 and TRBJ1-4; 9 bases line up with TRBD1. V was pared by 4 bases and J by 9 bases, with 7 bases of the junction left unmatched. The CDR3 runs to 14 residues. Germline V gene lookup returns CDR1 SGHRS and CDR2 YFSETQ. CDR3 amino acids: CASSPGQGPKKLFF. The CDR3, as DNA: TGCGCCAGCAGCCCGGGACAGGGACCGAAAAAACTGTTTTTT.